This TCR beta chain was retrieved from a study of vaccination and CD4 T cells after COVID-19. Note on this clonotype: Its target is not known.

Treatment specified: roughly nine-day PBMC culture with coronavirus spike peptide pools or control peptides (ViraFEST assay). The assay that was used to sequence DNA from cultured CD4+ T cells was the Oncomine TCR Beta short-read assay. TCRdb re-derived calls from the PCR reads in MiXCR, one entry per CDR3 protein. The sample holds 10,000 to 15,000 distinct CDR3 sequences, approximately 43% seen once. Material: CD4+ T cells from blood, cultured in vitro. The receptor comes from a human donor who had recovered from COVID-19.

CDR3 nucleotide sequence: TGTGCCAGTAGCCAAACCAGCGGGGGACAAGGCTACGAGCAGTACTTC. Protein: CASSQTSGGQGYEQYF. The chain uses TRBV19 and TRBJ2-7, with TRBD2 matching 8 bases. CDR1 and CDR2 (germline): LNHDA, SQIVND (reference sequence). J lost 3 bases, V lost 6 bases, and 13 bases had no gene match. CDR3 size: 16 residues.